Sequencing of this T cell receptor (beta chain) was carried out in a study of blood T cell repertoires in COVID-19 (dated by TCRdb to 2018 to 2021). Study-wide context: Samples covering the acute and convalescent phases of COVID-19 were provided by collaborators in the United States, Italy and Spain. The prospective study material was composed of cDNA or gDNA derived from T cells, B-cell-depleted T cells, or PBMCs. The dataset comprised deeply sampled blood TCRbeta repertoires from subjects exposed to, actively infected with, or recovered from COVID-19. The repertoires were released in a freely available public database intended as a resource for research on the immune response to SARS-CoV-2. The samples were drawn from the first 160 participants of the ongoing ImmuneRACE study and from over a thousand subjects provided by 6 global collaborators. Nearly every sample came with metadata listing a de-identified subject ID, COVID-19 status, age in years and sex. Where HLA class I and class II types were available, the types were taken from metadata supplied by the sample provider, not from assay-based typing. On the study overall, not on this receptor specifically: The quantity of clinical and demographic metadata differed by source and by participant and was supplied without curation.

The immunoSEQ Assay, a bias-controlled multiplex PCR, was used to amplify TCRbeta CDR3 regions from genomic DNA. The paper's processing steps were these. The number of nucleated cells in each sample was estimated by amplification of reference gene primers within the assay. To quantify the absolute abundance of each unique TCRbeta CDR3 rearrangement, sequence reads were collapsed and filtered. Productive Simpson clonality was computed per sample as the square root of Simpson's diversity index over productive rearrangements. TCRdb holds this immuneACCESS table with in-frame rearrangements only. Some clones are missing; in checked studies, unresolved V genes explain under half, and the rest has no known cause. The V and J calls and clone size were taken over from that table, and D and trimming were inferred from the DNA. The sample has approximately 260,000 clones on record, 84% of them singletons. Clones ranked in the top ten supply 8.6% of the sample.

A note on this clone: It has no known antigen specificity. Base qualities are missing; no much larger clone stands one base away.

The collaborating institutions used their own protocols to collect whole blood in K2EDTA tubes. Collaborator samples were shipped for TCRbeta analysis as frozen whole blood, isolated PBMCs, or DNA extracted from either sample type. CDR3 length: 16 amino acids, cysteine to phenylalanine. CDR3 DNA is the only sequence kept; it has 48 bases, read in frame from the first base. Clipping removes 5 bases from V and 7 bases from J, with 16 as the unmatched junction base count. Per the germline V gene, SGHRS is the CDR1 and YFSETQ is the CDR2. The chain is assembled from TRBV5-1 and TRBJ2-7; a stretch of 9 junction bases matches TRBD1. The TCR comes from a human donor in a cohort sampled during active COVID-19. The sequencing sample was made of peripheral blood. CDR3 sequence: CASSSGRDRAREEQYF. The bases read TGCGCCAGCAGTTCTGGCCGGGACAGGGCCCGTGAGGAGCAGTACTTC.